The 15 T cell receptor beta chains below all came from one sample that was sequenced in a study of regulatory T cells in long-lasting Graves disease. Time point denoted: newly diagnosed GD, antithyroid drugs for less than 3 months. PBMC RNA served as the TCR library source. The authors built TCR beta libraries using iRepertoire HTBI primers and Arm-PCR of CDR3 regions. TCRdb itself ran the multiplex PCR reads through MiXCR, one entry per CDR3 protein. The sample lists roughly 610,000 distinct CDR3 sequences; roughly 15% were seen once. The same data also contributed to another study, on T cells in Graves' hyperthyroidism and ophthalmopathy.

Source: peripheral blood mononuclear cells (PBMCs), taken at new diagnosis, from a patient treated with antithyroid drugs. These receptors originate from a woman in her 30s with Graves disease.

The chain is built from TRBV4-1 and TRBJ2-7, with D maybe TRBD1 (6 bases). This CDR3 is 17 amino acids long. V dropped 2 bases and J dropped 2 bases, with 19 bases sitting between them. CDR1 MGHRA and CDR2 YSYEKL come from the germline V gene. The CDR3 protein is CASSQIGRADRTYEQYF. Here the CDR3 DNA reads TGCGCCAGCAGCCAAATTGGCCGGGCCGACAGGACCTACGAGCAGTACTTC.

The V call is TRBV19, the J call TRBJ1-1, with unresolved D. Trimming shortened V by 3 bases and J by 6 bases, and 14 bases separated the two germline ends. The CDR3 is 14 residues long. Germline V gives CDR1 LNHDA, CDR2 SQIVND (reference sequence). CDR3 region: CASSISGSSAEAFF. The CDR3 nucleotides are TGTGCCAGTAGTATCAGCGGGTCTTCCGCTGAAGCTTTCTTT.

This clonotype was detected many times. The rearrangement joins TRBV2 to TRBJ2-1; tentatively, D is TRBD2 (6 bases). This CDR3 has 13 residues. The germline V and J ends were trimmed by 7 bases and 0 bases, with 7 bases remaining between them. The germline gives CDR1 SNHLY, CDR2 FYNNEI. Written as DNA, the CDR3 is TGTGCCAGCACCGGGAGCTCCTACAATGAGCAGTTCTTC. This gives the protein CASTGSSYNEQFF.

The genes are TRBV7-8 and TRBJ2-3; 10 bases agree with TRBD2. Trimming took 2 bases from V and 6 from J; bases not matched to a gene: 11. Looked up from germline, CDR1 is SGHVS and CDR2 is FQNEAQ. The CDR3 loop spans 17 amino acids. CDR3 in DNA: TGTGCCAGCAGCTTACGCAGCGGGAGGGCCCCCGAGGATACGCAGTATTTT. It specifies CASSLRSGRAPEDTQYF.

There are many counts of this clonotype. The chain recombines TRBV29-1 with TRBJ1-1; D is perhaps TRBD1 (5 bases). The CDR3 is 13 amino acids. Germline CDR1 SQVTM, CDR2 ANQGSEA. V was shortened by 6 bases and J by 3 bases, with 14 bases between the two germline ends. The CDR3 sequence is CSVVGDLDTEAFF. The CDR3 region has the DNA TGCAGCGTCGTCGGGGACCTAGACACTGAAGCTTTCTTT.

There are a few counts of this clonotype. The chain employs TRBV7-9 and TRBJ1-5; a possible D gene is TRBD1 (6 bases). CDR1 is SEHNR, CDR2 FQNEAQ, per germline (reference sequence). The CDR3 spans 16 residues. The V and J ends lost 2 bases and 0 bases respectively, with 11 bases between them. In DNA, the CDR3 is TGTGCCAGCAGCTTATCAGGGGTCGGTAGCAATCAGCCCCAGCATTTT. Residues: CASSLSGVGSNQPQHF.

This clonotype was counted many times. V and J are TRBV7-2 and TRBJ1-5; D is undetermined. This CDR3 is 16 amino acids long. V gave up 1 base and J gave up 1 base, with 11 bases separating them. The germline CDR1 and CDR2 sequences are SGHTA and FQGNSA. The CDR3 spells CASSLGPARSNQPQHF. CDR3 sequence (DNA): TGTGCCAGCAGCTTAGGACCGGCGAGAAGCAATCAGCCCCAGCATTTT.

At least ten counts were recorded for this clonotype. V and J are TRBV7-9 and TRBJ2-7; D is undetermined. Between the trimmed V and J ends, which lost 3 bases and 1 base, there was a span of 7 bases. The CDR3 consists of 13 residues. CDR1 is SEHNR, CDR2 FQNEAQ, per germline (reference sequence). Here the CDR3 DNA reads TGTGCCAGCAGCTTGAGCGAGTCCTACGAGCAGTACTTC. This gives the protein CASSLSESYEQYF.

A note on this clonotype: One end of the junction does not line up with germline, which may come from a read error. J is TRBJ1-6 and V is TRBV11-2; possible D gene TRBD1, 5 bases. Germline loops: CDR1 SGHAT, CDR2 FQNNGV. This CDR3 comprises 13 residues. The CDR3 DNA reads TGTGCCGGCAGCGGGCAGGGTGGCTCACCCCTCCACTTT. Translated: CAGSGQGGSPLHF.

This clonotype has more than one count but fewer than ten. This chain connects TRBV6-1 to TRBJ2-6, with D perhaps TRBD1 (5 bases). V shed 5 bases and J shed 0 bases, with 14 bases lying between them. Looked up from germline, CDR1 is MNHNS and CDR2 is SASEGT. CDR3 length: 17 residues. In DNA, the CDR3 is TGTGCCAGCAGTCAACGACAGATCAGCTCTGGGGCCAACGTCCTGACTTTC. Amino acid sequence: CASSQRQISSGANVLTF.

In regard to this clonotype: A read error may explain this, as a much larger clone is one base away. CDR3 loop: CSARPRTVAQPQHF. CDR3 sequence (DNA): TGCAGTGCTAGACCGAGGACAGTGGCACAGCCCCAGCATTTT. V and J are TRBV20-1 and TRBJ1-5, with a possible D match to TRBD1 (6 bases). V lost 2 bases and J lost 7, with 15 bases in between. CDR1 DFQATT and CDR2 SNEGSKA come from the germline V gene (reference sequence). This CDR3 is built from 14 residues.

This clonotype was seen repeatedly, ten times or more. The chain couples TRBV6-1 to TRBJ2-7; TRBD2 might be the D (6 bases). CDR1 is MNHNS, CDR2 SASEGT, per germline. Trimming stripped 2 bases from V and 3 bases from J, with 11 bases between. The CDR3 contains 14 residues. The DNA of the CDR3 is TGTGCCAGCAGTGAATATGGGGGGAACTACGAGCAGTACTTC. This encodes CASSEYGGNYEQYF.

CDR3 amino acids: CASSLAPRTGWNQPQHF. DNA of the CDR3: TGTGCCAGCAGCCTGGCCCCCCGGACAGGGTGGAATCAGCCCCAGCATTTT. The chain links TRBV5-6 to TRBJ1-5; 8 nucleotides line up with TRBD1. CDR3 length: 17 residues. Trimming removed 4 bases from V and 4 bases from J; junction bases left unmatched: 13. Germline-derived CDR1 and CDR2 are SGHDT and YYEEEE.

This clonotype was counted ten times or more. The gene calls are TRBV28 and TRBJ1-2; D perhaps matches TRBD1 (5 bases). This CDR3 has 14 residues. Germline CDR1 MDHEN, CDR2 SYDVKM. The V and J ends lost 5 bases and 4 bases respectively, with 14 bases between them. The CDR3 coding sequence is TGTGCCAGCAGTGGGGAGGGGTTAGGCTATGGCTACACCTTC. Translation gives CASSGEGLGYGYTF.

This rearrangement joins TRBV28 to TRBJ1-5; no definite D call. Germline CDR1 reads MDHEN; CDR2 reads SYDVKM. The CDR3 is made up of 13 amino acids. Trimming took off 1 base at V and 4 bases at J, with 5 bases between the two ends. As DNA, the CDR3 is TGTGCCAGCAGTTTATCCACAAATCAGCCCCAGCATTTT. It encodes CASSLSTNQPQHF.